The sample holds a few counts of the clone carrying this T cell receptor (beta chain). Its antigen is currently unknown. These data come from a study of regulatory T cells in long-lasting Graves disease. Study findings and constraints: TCR diversity was lower in persistent Graves' patients than in newly diagnosed ones. TRBV28 was favored in persistent disease, as were TRBJ1-2 and TRBJ2-5. The persistent group shared some 2,700 public clonotypes, more than the roughly 970 shared by new patients.

The authors built TCR beta libraries using iRepertoire HTBI primers and Arm-PCR of CDR3 regions. Each CDR3 protein is one row after TCRdb ran MiXCR on the multiplex PCR reads. The table shows approximately 300,000 distinct CDR3 sequences, with approximately 20% occurring only once. The time point: newly diagnosed GD, antithyroid drugs for less than 3 months. Scientists built the TCR library using RNA that was extracted from PBMCs. Germline lookup yields CDR1 MGHDK and CDR2 SYGVNS. J lost 4 bases, V lost 5 bases, and 7 bases had no gene match. The CDR3 sequence is 16 residues long. The TCR originated in a female donor with Graves disease. The source material was peripheral blood mononuclear cells (PBMCs), sampled at new diagnosis, from a patient treated with antithyroid drugs. The rearrangement links TRBV25-1 to TRBJ2-2, with 10 nucleotides matching TRBD1. CDR3 protein: CASSKTGTGVTGELFF. CDR3 DNA: TGTGCCAGCAGTAAAACCGGGACAGGGGTCACCGGGGAGCTGTTTTTT.